This T cell receptor beta chain derives from a study of blood T cell repertoires in COVID-19. Study at large: Sources were T cells, B-cell-depleted T cells, or PBMCs; the material itself was cDNA or gDNA.

TCRdb keeps only in-frame clones here, not all; method: immunoSEQ multiplex PCR. The sample contains more than 14,000 clones, around 87% of which appear only once. The source of this sequence is a human donor in a cohort sampled during active COVID-19. Material for sequencing was peripheral blood.

The CDR3 sequence is CASSLNRGPEKLFF. CDR3 DNA: TGCGCCAGCAGCTTAAACAGGGGGCCAGAAAAACTGTTTTTT. This chain joins TRBV5-1 and TRBJ1-4; 9 bases are shared with TRBD1. This CDR3 contains 14 residues. V dropped 2 bases and J dropped 8; count of bases not matched to a gene: 4. Germline lookup yields CDR1 SGHRS and CDR2 YFSETQ.